This T cell receptor beta chain was retrieved from a study of OX40 agonist ivuxolimab in advanced cancers. Regarding the research as a whole: Ivuxolimab was a fully human IgG2 agonistic monoclonal antibody targeting the costimulatory receptor OX40 (CD134). Of the approximately 53 patients in dose escalation, about 20 had hepatocellular carcinoma, approximately 15 had melanoma, 9 had renal cell carcinoma and 9 had head and neck cancer. Patients were allowed to have had prior anti-PD-1, anti-PD-L1 or anti-CTLA-4 therapy, and 40% of the dose-escalation patients had been treated with checkpoint inhibitors. The paper describes the monotherapy dose-escalation part (N of about 57 patients) of the phase I trial of ivuxolimab. In the dose-escalation cohort, 70% to 85% of patients were male, and the mean age was roughly 60 years, with a range of about 23 to 85. Intravenous ivuxolimab was administered to patients every 2 weeks at six dose levels: 0.01, 0.1, 0.3, 1.5, 3 and 10 mg/kg. Peripheral TCRbeta sequencing aimed to test whether ivuxolimab altered TCR sequence diversity and caused clonal T-cell expansion. Partial responses occurred in three dose-escalation patients: two with cutaneous melanoma and one with hepatocellular carcinoma. The paper as a whole reports these results and caveats: Partial responders in the 0.1-3.0 mg/kg groups had among the lowest normalized peripheral clonal expansion, especially among CD8+ T cells. The antigen specificity of the peripheral T cells that underwent clonal expansion was not determined. Low levels of normalized T-cell clonal expansion were also seen in some patients who did not respond. After ivuxolimab, CD8+ T cells had more expanded clones than CD4+ T cells on average. Clonal expansion of both CD4+ and CD8+ blood T cells was observed from baseline to week 6 at doses 0.1 to 3.0 mg/kg.

Patients with autoimmune disease history or receiving systemic immunosuppression were excluded from the trial. In every dose cohort, peripheral blood was drawn for TCR sequencing at baseline, cycle 4 day 1, and cycle 7 day 1. The samples were taken from a phase I, first-in-human, multicenter, open-label dose-escalation trial of ivuxolimab. Adults with locally advanced or metastatic melanoma, renal cell, hepatocellular, or head and neck squamous cell carcinoma were enrolled in the trial. CD4+ and CD8+ T cells were sorted separately from peripheral blood before TCR sequencing. A remark on this clone: The antigen it binds to is not known. No much larger clone is present one base from it, and per-base qualities are unavailable.

For sequencing of the TCRbeta CDR3 region, genomic DNA was extracted from the sorted cells. The immunoSEQ Assay was used to sequence the TCRbeta CDR3 regions. The clones in this table, taken by TCRdb from immuneACCESS, are in-frame only. Not every clone is retained; where verified, under half of the shortfall comes from an unresolved V gene, and the cause of the rest is unknown. For this sample there are some 70,000 clones; around nine tenths appear just once. The ten most abundant clones make up approximately 1% of the sample. The material was CD4+ or CD8+ T cells sorted from blood, obtained in a trial of the OX40 agonist ivuxolimab. This receptor was obtained from an adult with an advanced solid tumor such as melanoma, head and neck, liver or kidney cancer.

The CDR3 protein: CASSQPATAPGTF. The base sequence is TGTGCCAGCAGTCAACCCGCGACAGCCCCAGGGACCTTC. The chain is made from TRBV2 and TRBJ1-2; possibly the D gene is TRBD1, per 5 matching bases. V loses 5 bases, J loses 14 bases, and the germline ends lie 21 bases apart. The CDR3 numbers 13 residues from cysteine through phenylalanine. Only the CDR3 DNA is retained, 39 bases long and in frame from the first base. The germline V gene gives CDR1 as SNHLY and CDR2 as FYNNEI.